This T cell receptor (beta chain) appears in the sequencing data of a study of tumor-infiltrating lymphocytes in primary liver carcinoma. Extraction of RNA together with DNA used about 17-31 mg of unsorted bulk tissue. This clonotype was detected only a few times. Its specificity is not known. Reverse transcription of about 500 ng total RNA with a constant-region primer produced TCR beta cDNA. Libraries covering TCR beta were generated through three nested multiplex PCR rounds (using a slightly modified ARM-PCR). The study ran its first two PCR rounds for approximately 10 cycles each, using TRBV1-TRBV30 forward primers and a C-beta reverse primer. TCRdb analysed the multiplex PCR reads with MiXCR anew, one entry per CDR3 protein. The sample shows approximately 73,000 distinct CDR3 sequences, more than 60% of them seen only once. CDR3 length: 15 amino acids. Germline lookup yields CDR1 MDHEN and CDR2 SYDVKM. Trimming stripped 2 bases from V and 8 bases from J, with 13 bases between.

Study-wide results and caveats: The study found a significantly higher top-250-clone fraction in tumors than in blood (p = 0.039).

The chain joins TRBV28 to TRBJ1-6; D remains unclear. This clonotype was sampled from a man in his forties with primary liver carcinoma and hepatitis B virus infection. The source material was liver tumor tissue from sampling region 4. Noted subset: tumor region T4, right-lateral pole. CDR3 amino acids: CASSLGSLGDSPLHF. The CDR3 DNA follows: TGTGCCAGCAGTTTAGGATCCTTGGGAGATTCACCCCTCCACTTT.